This TCR beta chain was observed in a study of T cells after somatic rescue of genetic block. This CDR3 spans 14 amino acids. Germline assignment: CDR1 LNHNV and CDR2 YYDKDF (reference sequence). The table came from immunoSEQ multiplex PCR; TCRdb's copy has only in-frame clones and leaves some out. The data contain 9,500 to 10,000 clones, 74% of them singletons. The receptor comes from a boy younger than 18. This rearrangement joins TRBV15 to TRBJ2-5; 12 nucleotides match TRBD2. The DNA end favors TRBJ2-7, so the J call may be wrong. Source material: peripheral blood mononuclear cells (PBMCs). The CDR3 nucleotides read TGTGCCACCCGTCTGACTAGCGGGAGCTACGAGCAGTACTTC. It is translated as CATRLTSGSYEQYF.